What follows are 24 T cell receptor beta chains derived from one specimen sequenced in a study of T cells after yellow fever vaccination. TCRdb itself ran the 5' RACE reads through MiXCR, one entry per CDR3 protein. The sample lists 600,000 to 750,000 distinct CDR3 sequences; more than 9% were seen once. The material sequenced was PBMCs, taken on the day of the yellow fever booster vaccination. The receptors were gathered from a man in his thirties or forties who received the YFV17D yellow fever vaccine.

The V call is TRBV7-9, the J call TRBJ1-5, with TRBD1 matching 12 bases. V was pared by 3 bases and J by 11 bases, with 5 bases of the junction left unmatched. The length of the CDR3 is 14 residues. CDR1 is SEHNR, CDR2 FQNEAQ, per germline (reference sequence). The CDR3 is CASSLPGQGAAQHF. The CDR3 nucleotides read TGTGCCAGCAGCTTGCCGGGACAGGGGGCGGCCCAGCATTTT. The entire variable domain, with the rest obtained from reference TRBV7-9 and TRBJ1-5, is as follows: DTGVSQNPRHKITKRGQNVTFRCDPISEHNRLYWYRQTLGQGPEFLTYFQNEAQLEKSRLLSDRFSAERPKGSFSTLEIQRTEQGDSAMYLCASSLPGQGAAQHFGDGTRLSIL.

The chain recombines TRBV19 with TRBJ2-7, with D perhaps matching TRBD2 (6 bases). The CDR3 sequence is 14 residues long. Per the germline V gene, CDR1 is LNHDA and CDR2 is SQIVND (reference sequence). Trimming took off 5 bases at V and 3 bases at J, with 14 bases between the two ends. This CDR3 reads CASSWGDRGYEQYF. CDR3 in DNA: TGTGCCAGTAGTTGGGGGGACCGGGGCTACGAGCAGTACTTC.

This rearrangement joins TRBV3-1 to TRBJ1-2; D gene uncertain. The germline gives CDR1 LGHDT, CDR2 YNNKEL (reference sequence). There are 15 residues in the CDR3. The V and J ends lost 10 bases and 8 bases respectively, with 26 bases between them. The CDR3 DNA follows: TGTGCCACCACCCGGGATTTGACCCCACCCTGGGGCTACACCTTC. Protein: CATTRDLTPPWGYTF.

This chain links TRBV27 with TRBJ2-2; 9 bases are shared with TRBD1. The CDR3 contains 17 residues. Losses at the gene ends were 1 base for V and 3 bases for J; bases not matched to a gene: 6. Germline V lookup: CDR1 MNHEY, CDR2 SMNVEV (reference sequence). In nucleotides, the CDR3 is TGTGCCAGCAGTTTATTGGCGGGACAGGGAGACACCGGGGAGCTGTTTTTT. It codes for CASSLLAGQGDTGELFF.

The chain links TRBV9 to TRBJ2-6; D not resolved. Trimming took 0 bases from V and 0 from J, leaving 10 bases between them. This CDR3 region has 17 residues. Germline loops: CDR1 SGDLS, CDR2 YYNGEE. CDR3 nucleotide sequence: TGTGCCAGCAGCGTAGAGTACAGTAGCTCTGGGGCCAACGTCCTGACTTTC. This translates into CASSVEYSSSGANVLTF. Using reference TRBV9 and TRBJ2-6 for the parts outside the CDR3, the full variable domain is DSGVTQTPKHLITATGQRVTLRCSPRSGDLSVYWYQQSLDQGLQFLIQYYNGEERAKGNILERFSAQQFPDLHSELNLSSLELGDSALYFCASSVEYSSSGANVLTFGAGSRLTVL.

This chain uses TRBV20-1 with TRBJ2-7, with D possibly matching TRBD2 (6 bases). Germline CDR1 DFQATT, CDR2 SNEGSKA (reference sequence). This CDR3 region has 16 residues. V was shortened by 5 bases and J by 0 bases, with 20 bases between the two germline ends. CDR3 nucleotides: TGCAGTGCTCCGGGACTGAAGCCCCCTTTCTCCTACGAGCAGTACTTC. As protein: CSAPGLKPPFSYEQYF.

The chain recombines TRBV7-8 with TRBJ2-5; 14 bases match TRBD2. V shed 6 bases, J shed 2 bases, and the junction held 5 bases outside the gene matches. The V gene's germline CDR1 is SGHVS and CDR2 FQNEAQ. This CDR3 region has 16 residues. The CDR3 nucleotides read TGTGCCAGCAGTAACGGACTAGCGGGGGGACAAGAGACCCAGTACTTC. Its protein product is CASSNGLAGGQETQYF.

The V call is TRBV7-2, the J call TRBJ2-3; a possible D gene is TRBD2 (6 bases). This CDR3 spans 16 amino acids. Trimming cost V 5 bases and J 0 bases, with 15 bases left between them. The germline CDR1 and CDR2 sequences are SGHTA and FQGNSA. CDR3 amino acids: CASSGQTGTSTDTQYF. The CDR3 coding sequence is TGTGCCAGCAGCGGGCAGACGGGGACTAGCACAGATACGCAGTATTTT.

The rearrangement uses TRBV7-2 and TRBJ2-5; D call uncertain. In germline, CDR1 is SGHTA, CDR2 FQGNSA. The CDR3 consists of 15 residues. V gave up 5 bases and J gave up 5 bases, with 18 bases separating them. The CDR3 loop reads CASSPRPESRETQYF. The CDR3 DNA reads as TGTGCCAGCAGCCCCCGGCCGGAGTCAAGGGAGACCCAGTACTTC.

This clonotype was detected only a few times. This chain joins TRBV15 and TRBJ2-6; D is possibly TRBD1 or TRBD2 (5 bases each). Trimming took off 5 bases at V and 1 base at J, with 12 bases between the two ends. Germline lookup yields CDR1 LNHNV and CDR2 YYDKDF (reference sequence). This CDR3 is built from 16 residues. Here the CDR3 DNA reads TGTGCCACCAGCCCTAGCAGGGTTTCTGGGGCCAACGTCCTGACTTTC. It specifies CATSPSRVSGANVLTF.

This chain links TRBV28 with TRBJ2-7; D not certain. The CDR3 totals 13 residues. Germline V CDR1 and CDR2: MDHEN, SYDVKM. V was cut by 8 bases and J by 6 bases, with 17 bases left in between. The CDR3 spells CASEEAVGLEQYF. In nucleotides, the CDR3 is TGTGCCAGCGAGGAAGCAGTGGGTCTCGAGCAGTACTTC.

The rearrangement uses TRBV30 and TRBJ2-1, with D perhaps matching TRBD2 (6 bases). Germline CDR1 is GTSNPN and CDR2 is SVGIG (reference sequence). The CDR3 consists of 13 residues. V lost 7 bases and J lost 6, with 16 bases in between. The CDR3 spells CASLVLAGNEQFF. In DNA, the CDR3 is TGTGCCTCCCTGGTACTAGCTGGCAATGAGCAGTTCTTC.

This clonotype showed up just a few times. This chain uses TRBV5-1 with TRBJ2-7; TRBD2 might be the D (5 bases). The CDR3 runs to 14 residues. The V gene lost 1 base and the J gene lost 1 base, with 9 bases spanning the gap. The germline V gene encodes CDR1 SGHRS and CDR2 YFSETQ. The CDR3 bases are TGCGCCAGCAGCTTGATCGGGGAGTCCTACGAGCAGTACTTC. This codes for CASSLIGESYEQYF.

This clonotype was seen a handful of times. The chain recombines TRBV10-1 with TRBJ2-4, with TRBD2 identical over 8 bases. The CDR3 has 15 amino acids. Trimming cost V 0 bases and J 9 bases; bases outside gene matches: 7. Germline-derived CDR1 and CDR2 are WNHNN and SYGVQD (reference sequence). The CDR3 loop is CASSESVSGITIQYF. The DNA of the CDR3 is TGCGCCAGCAGTGAGTCAGTTAGCGGGATAACCATTCAGTACTTC.

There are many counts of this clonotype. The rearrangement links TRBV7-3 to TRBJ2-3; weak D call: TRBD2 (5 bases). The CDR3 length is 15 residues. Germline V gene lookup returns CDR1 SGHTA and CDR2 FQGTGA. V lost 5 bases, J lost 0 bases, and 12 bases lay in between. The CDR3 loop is CASSPFGGSTDTQYF. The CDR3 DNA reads TGTGCCAGCAGCCCCTTCGGCGGGAGCACAGATACGCAGTATTTT. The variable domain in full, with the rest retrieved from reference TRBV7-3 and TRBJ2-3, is GAGVSQTPSNKVTEKGKYVELRCDPISGHTALYWYRQSLGQGPEFLIYFQGTGAADDSGLPNDRFFAVRPEGSVSTLKIQRTERGDSAVYLCASSPFGGSTDTQYFGPGTRLTVL.

The CDR3, as DNA: TGCAGTGGACACAGGAACTATGGCTACACCTTC. This translates into CSGHRNYGYTF. The rearrangement uses TRBV20-1 and TRBJ1-2; a possible D gene is TRBD1 (5 bases). V was clipped by 7 bases and J by 2 bases, with 8 bases between them. Germline V CDR1 and CDR2: DFQATT, SNEGSKA (reference sequence). The CDR3 has 11 residues.

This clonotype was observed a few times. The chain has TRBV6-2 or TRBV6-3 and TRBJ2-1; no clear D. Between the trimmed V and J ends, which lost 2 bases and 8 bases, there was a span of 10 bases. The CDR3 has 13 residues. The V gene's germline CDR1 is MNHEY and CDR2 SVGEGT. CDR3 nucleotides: TGTGCCAGCAGTTACATCTTACCCTATGAGCAGTTCTTC. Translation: CASSYILPYEQFF.

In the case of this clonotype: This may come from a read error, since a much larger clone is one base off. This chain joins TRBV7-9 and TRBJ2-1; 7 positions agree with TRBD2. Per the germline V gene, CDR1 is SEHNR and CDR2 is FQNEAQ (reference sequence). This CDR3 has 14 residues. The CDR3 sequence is CPSSSTTRTRFQFF. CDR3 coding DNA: TGTCCCAGCAGCTCAACCACCAGGACTAGATTCCAGTTCTTC.

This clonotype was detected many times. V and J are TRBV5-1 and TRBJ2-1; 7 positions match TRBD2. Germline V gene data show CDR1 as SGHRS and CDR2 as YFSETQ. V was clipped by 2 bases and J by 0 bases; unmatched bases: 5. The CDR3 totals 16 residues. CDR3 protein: CASSLVAGISYNEQFF. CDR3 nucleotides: TGCGCCAGCAGCTTAGTAGCGGGTATCTCCTACAATGAGCAGTTCTTC. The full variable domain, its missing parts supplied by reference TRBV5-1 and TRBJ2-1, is KAGVTQTPRYLIKTRGQQVTLSCSPISGHRSVSWYQQTPGQGLQFLFEYFSETQRNKGNFPGRFSGRQFSNSRSEMNVSTLELGDSALYLCASSLVAGISYNEQFFGPGTRLTVL.

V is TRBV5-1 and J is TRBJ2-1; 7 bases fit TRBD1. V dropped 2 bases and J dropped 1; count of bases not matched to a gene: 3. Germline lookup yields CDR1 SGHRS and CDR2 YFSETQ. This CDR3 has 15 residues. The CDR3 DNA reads TGCGCCAGCAGCTTCGACAGGGTGTCCTACAATGAGCAGTTCTTC. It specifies CASSFDRVSYNEQFF.

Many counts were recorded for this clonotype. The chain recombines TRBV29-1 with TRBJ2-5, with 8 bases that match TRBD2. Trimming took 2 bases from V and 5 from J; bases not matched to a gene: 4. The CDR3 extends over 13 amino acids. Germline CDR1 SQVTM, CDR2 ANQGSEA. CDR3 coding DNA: TGCAGCGTTGAACCGGGGGGGGTTGAGACCCAGTACTTC. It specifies CSVEPGGVETQYF.

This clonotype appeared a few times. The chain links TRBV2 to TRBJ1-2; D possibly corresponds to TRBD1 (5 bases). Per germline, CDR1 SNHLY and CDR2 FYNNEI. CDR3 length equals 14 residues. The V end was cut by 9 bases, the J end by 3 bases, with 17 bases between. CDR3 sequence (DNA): TGTGCCAGGGGGGTGGGCAGCGAAGACTATGGCTACACCTTC. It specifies CARGVGSEDYGYTF.

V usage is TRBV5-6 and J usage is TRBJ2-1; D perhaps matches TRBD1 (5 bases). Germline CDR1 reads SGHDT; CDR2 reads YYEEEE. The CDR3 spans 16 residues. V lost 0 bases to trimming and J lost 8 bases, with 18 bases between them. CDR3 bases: TGTGCCAGCAGCTTGGCCGGTGGGCCTGGGGCCGATGAGCAGTTCTTC. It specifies CASSLAGGPGADEQFF.

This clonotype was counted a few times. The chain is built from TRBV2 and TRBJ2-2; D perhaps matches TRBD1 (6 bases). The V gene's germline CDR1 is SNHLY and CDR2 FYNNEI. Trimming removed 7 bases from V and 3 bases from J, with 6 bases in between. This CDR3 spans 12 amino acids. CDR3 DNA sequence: TGTGCCAGCACAGGGGACACCGGGGAGCTGTTTTTT. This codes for CASTGDTGELFF.